This T cell receptor (beta chain) was captured in a study of shared clonotypes between healthy human individuals. Across the study: The composition of the donors was a couple of women and a few men aged 18 to 49.

Data came from immunoSEQ multiplex PCR; TCRdb stores just in-frame clones and leaves some out. This table holds roughly 500,000 clones, about four fifths found once. Concerning this clone: Its specificity is unknown.

Study conclusions and caveats: Donor clonotype sharing was expected to depend on sequencing depth.

The donors were adults (healthy and HIV-negative) with no recent acute infections or vaccinations. Adult Caucasians living in Nashville, Tennessee made up all of the donors. The material sequenced was PBMCs. The clonotype was recovered from a woman aged 40 to 50 in good health. Some clones in this sample may be carry-over from other donors' samples.

CDR3 loop: CSATSGRGRYF. The CDR3 region has the DNA TGCAGTGCTACCAGCGGGAGGGGGCGGTACTTC. The chain uses TRBV20-1 and TRBJ2-7; 10 bases line up with TRBD2. Germline values: CDR1 DFQATT, CDR2 SNEGSKA (reference sequence). Unmatched junction bases numbered 6, after V lost 4 bases and J lost 12 bases. CDR3 size: 11 residues.